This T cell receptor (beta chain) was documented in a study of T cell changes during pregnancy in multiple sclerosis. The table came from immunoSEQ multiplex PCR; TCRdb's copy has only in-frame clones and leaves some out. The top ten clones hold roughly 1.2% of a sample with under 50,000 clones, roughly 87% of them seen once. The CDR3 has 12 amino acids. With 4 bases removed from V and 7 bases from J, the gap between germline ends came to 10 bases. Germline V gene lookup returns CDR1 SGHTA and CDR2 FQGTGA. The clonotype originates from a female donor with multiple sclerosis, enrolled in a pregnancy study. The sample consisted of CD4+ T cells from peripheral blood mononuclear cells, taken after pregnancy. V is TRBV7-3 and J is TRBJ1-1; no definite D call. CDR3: CASSSDGVEAFF. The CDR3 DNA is TGTGCCAGCAGCTCAGACGGGGTTGAAGCTTTCTTT.